Below are 9 T cell receptor beta chains sequenced from a single sample in a study of T cells in tumors after PD-1 blockade. Repertoires were generated with immunoSEQ multiplex PCR, while TCRdb's copy carries only in-frame clones and drops some. The sample has tens of thousands of clones; roughly three quarters are singletons. The sample consisted of PBMCs, taken before anti-PD-1 therapy. The receptor source for this set is a human donor with advanced basal cell or squamous cell carcinoma (not recorded which).

This chain connects TRBV9 to TRBJ2-3; possible D gene TRBD2, 5 bases. CDR1 and CDR2 from the germline V gene are SGDLS and YYNGEE. The CDR3 runs 17 residues. Trimming stripped 2 bases from V and 2 bases from J, with 18 bases between. CDR3: CASSVAKDSRYTDTQYF. CDR3 nucleotides: TGTGCCAGCAGCGTCGCGAAGGACTCCCGGTACACAGATACGCAGTATTTT. Full variable domain (rest looked up from reference TRBV9 and TRBJ2-3): DSGVTQTPKHLITATGQRVTLRCSPRSGDLSVYWYQQSLDQGLQFLIQYYNGEERAKGNILERFSAQQFPDLHSELNLSSLELGDSALYFCASSVAKDSRYTDTQYFGPGTRLTVL.

The rearrangement links TRBV5-6 to TRBJ2-3; D might be TRBD1 or TRBD2, each matching 5 bases. Looked up from germline, CDR1 is SGHDT and CDR2 is YYEEEE. The CDR3 length is 14 residues. Trimming stripped 4 bases from V and 1 base from J, with 10 bases between. CDR3 nucleotides: TGTGCCAGCAGCGGGGGACGGCGCACAGATACGCAGTATTTT. Translating gives CASSGGRRTDTQYF.

This sequence joins TRBV2 and TRBJ1-5; 7 nucleotides match TRBD1. In germline, CDR1 is SNHLY, CDR2 FYNNEI. V was pared by 7 bases and J by 0 bases, with 6 bases of the junction left unmatched. The CDR3 consists of 15 residues. The CDR3 nucleotides are TGTGCCAGCACCCGGACAGGTAATAGCAATCAGCCCCAGCATTTT. It is translated as CASTRTGNSNQPQHF.

This chain links TRBV7-9 with TRBJ2-5; D is perhaps TRBD1 or TRBD2 (5 bases each). The V end was cut by 2 bases, the J end by 0 bases, with 19 bases between. Germline values: CDR1 SEHNR, CDR2 FQNEAQ (reference sequence). The CDR3 has 18 amino acids. The CDR3 DNA sequence: TGTGCCAGCAGCTTATGGTCTGGGCAGGGACGATACCAAGAGACCCAGTACTTC. Translating gives CASSLWSGQGRYQETQYF.

The chain is built from TRBV6-4 and TRBJ1-6, with TRBD1 matching 12 bases. CDR1 and CDR2 (germline): MRHNA, SNTAGT. This CDR3 comprises 15 residues. V lost 2 bases, J lost 8 bases, and 1 base stayed unmatched. CDR3 loop: CASSDGDRGHSPLHF. CDR3 in DNA: TGTGCCAGCAGTGACGGGGACAGGGGGCATTCACCCCTCCACTTT.

The chain couples TRBV14 to TRBJ2-1; TRBD2 matches 11 bases. J was trimmed by 9 bases and V by 4 bases; bases with no gene match: 11. Germline CDR1 is SGHDN and CDR2 is FVKESK. The CDR3 length is 16 residues. The CDR3 DNA is TGTGCCAGCAGCCCTGCGAAACTAGCGGGAGTGAGTGAGCAGTTCTTC. Translated, it gives CASSPAKLAGVSEQFF.

The chain links TRBV28 to TRBJ1-1, with TRBD1 matching 9 bases. The germline V gene has CDR1 MDHEN and CDR2 SYDVKM. V lost 4 bases and J lost 5; bases outside the gene matches: 8. The CDR3 is 15 residues long. The DNA for the CDR3 is TGTGCCAGCAGTTCGGGACAGGGCGGCCGAACTGAAGCTTTCTTT. Its protein is CASSSGQGGRTEAFF.

The chain joins TRBV4-1 to TRBJ2-2; 8 bases are a match to TRBD2. Germline V lookup: CDR1 MGHRA, CDR2 YSYEKL. CDR3 size: 15 residues. V shed 4 bases, J shed 0 bases, and the junction held 1 base outside the gene matches. CDR3 in DNA: TGCGCCAGCAGCCTGGGACTAGCGAACACCGGGGAGCTGTTTTTT. It codes for CASSLGLANTGELFF.

This clone was seen just once. The chain couples TRBV3-1 (or the pseudogene TRBV3-2) to TRBJ2-1; the match to TRBD1 covers 10 bases. Trimming at V came to 3 bases and at J to 13 bases, leaving 3 bases not matched to a gene. CDR1 is LGHDT and CDR2 is YNNKEL in the germline V gene (reference sequence). The CDR3 consists of 12 residues. For the CDR3, the DNA is TGTGCCAGCAGCCAGACAGGGGGCCCCCAGTTCTTC. Protein product: CASSQTGGPQFF.